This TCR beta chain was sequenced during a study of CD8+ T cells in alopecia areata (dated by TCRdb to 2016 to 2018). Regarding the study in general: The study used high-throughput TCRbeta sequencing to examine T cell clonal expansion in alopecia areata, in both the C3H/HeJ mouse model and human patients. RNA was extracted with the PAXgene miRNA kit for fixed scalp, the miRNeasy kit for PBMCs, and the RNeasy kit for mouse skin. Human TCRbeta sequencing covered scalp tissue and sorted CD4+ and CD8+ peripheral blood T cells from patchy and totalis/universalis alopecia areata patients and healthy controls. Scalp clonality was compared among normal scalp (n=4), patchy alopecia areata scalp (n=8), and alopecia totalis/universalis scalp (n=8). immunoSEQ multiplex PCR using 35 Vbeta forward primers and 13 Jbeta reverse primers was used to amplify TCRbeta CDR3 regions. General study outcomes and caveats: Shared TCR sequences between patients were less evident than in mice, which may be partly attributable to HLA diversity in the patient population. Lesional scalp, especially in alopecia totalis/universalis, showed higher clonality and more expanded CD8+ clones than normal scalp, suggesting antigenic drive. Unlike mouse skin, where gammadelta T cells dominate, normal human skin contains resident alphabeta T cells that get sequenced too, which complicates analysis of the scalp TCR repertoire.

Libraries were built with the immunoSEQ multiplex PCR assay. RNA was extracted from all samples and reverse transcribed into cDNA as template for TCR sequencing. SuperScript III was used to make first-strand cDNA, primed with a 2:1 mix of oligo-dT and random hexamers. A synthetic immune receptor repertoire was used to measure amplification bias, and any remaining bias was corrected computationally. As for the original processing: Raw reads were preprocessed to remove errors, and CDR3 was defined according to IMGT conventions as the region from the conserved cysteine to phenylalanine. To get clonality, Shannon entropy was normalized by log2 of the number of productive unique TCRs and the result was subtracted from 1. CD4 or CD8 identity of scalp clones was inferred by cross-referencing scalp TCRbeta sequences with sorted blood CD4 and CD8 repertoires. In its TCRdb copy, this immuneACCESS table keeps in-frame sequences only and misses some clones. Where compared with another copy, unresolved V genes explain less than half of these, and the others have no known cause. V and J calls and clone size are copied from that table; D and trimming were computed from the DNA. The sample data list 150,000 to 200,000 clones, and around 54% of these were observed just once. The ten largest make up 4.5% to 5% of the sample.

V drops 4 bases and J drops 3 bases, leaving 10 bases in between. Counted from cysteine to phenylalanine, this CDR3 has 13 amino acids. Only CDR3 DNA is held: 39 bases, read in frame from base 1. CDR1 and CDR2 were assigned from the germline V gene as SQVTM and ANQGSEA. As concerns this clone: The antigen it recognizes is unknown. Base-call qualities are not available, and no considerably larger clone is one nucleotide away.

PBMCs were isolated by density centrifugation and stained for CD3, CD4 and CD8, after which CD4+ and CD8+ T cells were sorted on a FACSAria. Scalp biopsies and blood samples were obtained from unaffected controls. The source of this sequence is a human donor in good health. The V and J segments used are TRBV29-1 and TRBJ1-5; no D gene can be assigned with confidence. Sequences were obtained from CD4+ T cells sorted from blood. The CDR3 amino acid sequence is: CSVGRELNQPQHF. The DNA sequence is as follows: TGCAGCGTTGGTCGAGAGCTCAATCAGCCCCAGCATTTT.